The entry below gives a single TCR beta chain sequence along with its context. These data are taken from a study of Ad26.COV2.S vaccination and SARS-CoV-2 variants. On the study more broadly: Intramuscular Ad26.COV2.S doses were given once or twice, 56 days apart.

Treatment of the sample: roughly 18 received Ad26.COV2.S at low or high dose, single or two shots; a few received placebo; per-sample allocation not given. Collection of samples fell on day 63 after the first vaccine or placebo injection. An 18-55-year-old adult in Boston served as donor. CDR3 length equals 15 residues. Germline assignment: CDR1 SGHDT and CDR2 YYEEEE. V shed 5 bases and J shed 5 bases, with 19 bases lying between them. Sequenced by immunoSEQ multiplex PCR; TCRdb stores in-frame clones only, minus some. The table records about 350,000 clones, more than 75% of them present only once. The sequenced sample was peripheral blood, obtained in a trial of Ad26.COV2.S vaccine versus placebo. This chain links TRBV5-6 with TRBJ1-1; D is possibly TRBD1 (5 bases). The sequence derives from a person between 18 and 59 years old who received the Ad26.COV2.S COVID-19 vaccine or a placebo. This chain's CDR3 is CASRSGLFIGTEAFF. DNA for the CDR3: TGTGCCAGCAGATCGGGACTTTTTATTGGGACTGAAGCTTTCTTT.